These 22 T cell receptor beta chains were sequenced from one sample in a study of high-grade serous ovarian cancer treatment subgroups. Tumor tissue was taken before any definitive surgery or chemotherapy was given. Assay used: immunoSEQ multiplex PCR; TCRdb lists only in-frame clones, some missing. The sample lists about 36,000 clones; around 80% were seen once. Sequencing was performed on tumor tissue. Receptors were obtained from a human donor with high-grade serous ovarian cancer.

The chain joins TRBV7-9 to TRBJ2-1; no clear D gene. V gave up 3 bases and J gave up 12 bases, with 9 bases separating them. Germline lookup yields CDR1 SEHNR and CDR2 FQNEAQ (reference sequence). This CDR3 has 11 amino acids. Here the CDR3 DNA reads TGTGCCAGCAGCTTCGGGCAGCTGCAGTTCTTC. It is translated as CASSFGQLQFF.

The V and J genes are TRBV7-7 and TRBJ1-5; TRBD1 might be the D (5 bases). V was pared by 11 bases and J by 6 bases, with 20 bases between. The CDR3 runs to 14 residues. CDR1 is SSHAT, CDR2 FNYEAQ, per germline (reference sequence). The CDR3 DNA is TGTGCCCCCTCGACAAAAGGGGCTATTCAGCCCCAGCATTTT. Protein product: CAPSTKGAIQPQHF.

The chain employs TRBV11-1 and TRBJ1-2; no firm D call. With 6 bases removed from V and 2 bases from J, the gap between germline ends came to 19 bases. This CDR3 region has 16 residues. CDR1 and CDR2 from the germline V gene are SGHAT and FQDESV (reference sequence). CDR3 sequence (DNA): TGTGCCAGCAGTTCCCTTGCGGGAAGACCAAACTATGGCTACACCTTC. It encodes CASSSLAGRPNYGYTF.

The chain is built from TRBV6-6 and TRBJ1-2; no definite D call. The CDR3 is 11 amino acids. Trimming left V 7 bases short and J 0 bases short, with 3 bases between. CDR1 and CDR2 from the germline V gene are MNHNY and SVGAGI (reference sequence). CDR3 residues: CASTANYGYTF. DNA of the CDR3: TGTGCCAGCACAGCTAACTATGGCTACACCTTC.

In its sample, this clone was seen a few times. The chain recombines TRBV6-4 with TRBJ2-7, with D perhaps TRBD1 (5 bases). The length of the CDR3 is 16 residues. The ends were cut back, 4 bases at V and 0 bases at J, with 16 bases in the middle. Germline-derived CDR1 and CDR2 are MRHNA and SNTAGT. CDR3 residues: CASSGSELGASYEQYF. CDR3 sequence (DNA): TGTGCCAGCAGTGGGTCTGAATTAGGGGCCTCCTACGAGCAGTACTTC.

This sequence joins TRBV6-5 and TRBJ2-7; TRBD1 aligns across 7 bases. Germline values: CDR1 MNHEY, CDR2 SVGAGI. V lost 4 bases, J lost 2 bases, and 8 bases stayed unmatched. The length of the CDR3 is 15 residues. CDR3 nucleotides: TGTGCCAGCAGTTCCAACCGGGACAGTGCCTACGAGCAGTACTTC. Amino acids: CASSSNRDSAYEQYF.

The V and J genes are TRBV19 and TRBJ2-7; D is undetermined. In germline, CDR1 is LNHDA, CDR2 SQIVND (reference sequence). This CDR3 has 11 amino acids. Trimming stripped 3 bases from V and 4 bases from J, with 4 bases between. The CDR3 sequence: CASSMGYEQYF. CDR3 bases: TGTGCCAGTAGTATGGGTTACGAGCAGTACTTC.

The chain employs TRBV5-6 and TRBJ2-5; D assignment may be TRBD1 or TRBD2 (5 bases each). CDR1 and CDR2 (germline): SGHDT, YYEEEE. With 4 bases removed from V and 5 bases from J, the gap between germline ends came to 15 bases. The CDR3 extends over 14 amino acids. The CDR3: CASSPGQAGETQYF. Written as DNA, the CDR3 is TGTGCCAGCAGCCCGGGGCAGGCCGGGGAGACCCAGTACTTC.

The rearrangement joins TRBV18 to TRBJ2-7; 7 positions match TRBD2. J lost 0 bases, V lost 4 bases, and 6 bases had no gene match. The length of the CDR3 is 15 residues. Germline V gives CDR1 KGHSH, CDR2 LQKENI. CDR3 amino acids: CASSLTSDSSYEQYF. The CDR3 bases are TGTGCCAGCTCACTTACTAGCGATAGCTCCTACGAGCAGTACTTC.

This clone has more than one count but fewer than ten. The chain links TRBV7-3 to TRBJ1-1, with D tentatively TRBD1 (6 bases). CDR1 and CDR2 from the germline V gene are SGHTA and FQGTGA. Trimming took off 2 bases at V and 4 bases at J, with 8 bases between the two ends. CDR3 size: 13 residues. The CDR3 sequence is CASSLDRTTEAFF. The CDR3 nucleotides read TGTGCCAGCAGCTTAGACAGGACCACTGAAGCTTTCTTT.

This sequence joins TRBV14 and TRBJ2-1; 7 bases fit TRBD2. Germline CDR1 reads SGHDN; CDR2 reads FVKESK. The CDR3 is made up of 17 amino acids. Trimming took 2 bases from V and 2 from J; bases not matched to a gene: 9. This chain's CDR3 is CASSQMRESRPYNEQFF. In DNA, the CDR3 is TGTGCCAGCAGCCAAATGCGGGAGTCCCGCCCCTACAATGAGCAGTTCTTC.

V gene TRBV5-4 combines with J gene TRBJ1-4; D perhaps matches TRBD1 (5 bases). The length of the CDR3 is 14 residues. Trimming took 4 bases from V and 3 from J, leaving 10 bases between them. Germline V gene data show CDR1 as SGHNT and CDR2 as YYREEE (reference sequence). CDR3 bases: TGTGCCAGCAGCCCGGACACCTCTAATGAAAAACTGTTTTTT. Translated: CASSPDTSNEKLFF.

The CDR3 region is CASSQENGMGYGYTF. Written as DNA, the CDR3 is TGCGCCAGCAGCCAAGAAAACGGGATGGGCTATGGCTACACCTTC. This chain connects TRBV4-3 to TRBJ1-2; D gene unclear. The CDR3 covers 15 residues. Per the germline V gene, CDR1 is LGHNA and CDR2 is YSLEER. V dropped 0 bases and J dropped 4 bases, with 12 bases sitting between them.

This clone showed up just once. The genes are TRBV5-4 and TRBJ1-1; D unclear. The CDR3 is 15 amino acids. Germline CDR1 SGHNT, CDR2 YYREEE (reference sequence). The germline V and J ends were trimmed by 4 bases and 0 bases, with 13 bases remaining between them. The CDR3 region has the DNA TGTGCCAGCAGCCCAGAGTTGAAACTGAACACTGAAGCTTTCTTT. Translation: CASSPELKLNTEAFF.

The J gene is TRBJ2-7, the V gene TRBV4-1, with D perhaps TRBD1 (6 bases). Germline CDR1 reads MGHRA; CDR2 reads YSYEKL. The V end was cut by 0 bases, the J end by 5 bases, with 23 bases between. The CDR3 covers 18 residues. The CDR3 spells CASSQDRENRATLDEQYF. The CDR3 DNA sequence: TGCGCCAGCAGCCAAGATAGGGAGAACAGGGCAACTCTGGACGAGCAGTACTTC.

The chain couples TRBV27 to TRBJ2-3, with D unresolved. This CDR3 has 13 residues. Per germline, CDR1 MNHEY and CDR2 SMNVEV (reference sequence). V was cut by 5 bases and J by 5 bases, with 11 bases left in between. This CDR3 is CASSGSPKDTQYF. The CDR3 coding sequence is TGTGCCAGCAGTGGCTCTCCGAAAGATACGCAGTATTTT.

This chain links TRBV5-8 with TRBJ1-1; TRBD1 matches 9 bases. V was clipped by 1 base and J by 6 bases; unmatched bases: 7. This CDR3 has 15 amino acids. Germline V gives CDR1 SGHTS, CDR2 YDEGEE. The CDR3 coding sequence is TGTGCCAGCAGCTTGTACAGGGGGCCGGTGGCTGAAGCTTTCTTT. This gives the protein CASSLYRGPVAEAFF. Variable domain in full (rest from reference TRBV5-8 and TRBJ1-1): EAGVTQSPTHLIKTRGQQATLRCSPISGHTSVYWYQQALGLGLQFLLWYDEGEERNRGNFPPRFSGRQFPNYSSELNVNALELEDSALYLCASSLYRGPVAEAFFGQGTRLTVV.

This chain joins TRBV15 and TRBJ2-7, with 10 bases matching TRBD1. There are 16 residues in the CDR3. Germline trimming cut 0 bases from V and 1 base from J; bases unmatched to any gene: 3. Germline V lookup: CDR1 LNHNV, CDR2 YYDKDF (reference sequence). For the CDR3, the DNA is TGTGCCACCAGCAGAGATGGGACAGGGGATTCCTACGAGCAGTACTTC. Amino acid sequence: CATSRDGTGDSYEQYF.

The V and J genes are TRBV7-9 and TRBJ2-7; 7 bases agree with TRBD2. Germline V gives CDR1 SEHNR, CDR2 FQNEAQ (reference sequence). The CDR3 has 14 residues. Germline trimming cut 5 bases from V and 3 bases from J; bases unmatched to any gene: 7. The CDR3 region has the DNA TGTGCCAGCAGCCCATCCGGGACTAACTACGAGCAGTACTTC. It translates to CASSPSGTNYEQYF.

The rearrangement links TRBV29-1 to TRBJ1-4; D possibly corresponds to TRBD1 (6 bases). The CDR3 has 12 residues. Germline V gene sequence: CDR1 SQVTM, CDR2 ANQGSEA. V lost 2 bases and J lost 8, with 9 bases in between. The CDR3 DNA reads as TGCAGCGTTGAAACCACAGGGGAAAAACTGTTTTTT. This codes for CSVETTGEKLFF.

The chain has TRBV7-3 and TRBJ2-3; possible D gene TRBD1, 6 bases. This CDR3 is 15 amino acids long. Germline CDR1 SGHTA, CDR2 FQGTGA. Between the trimmed V and J ends, which lost 2 bases and 0 bases, there was a span of 9 bases. The CDR3 sequence: CASSLGGPSTDTQYF. CDR3 in DNA: TGTGCCAGCAGCTTAGGGGGCCCTAGCACAGATACGCAGTATTTT. Looking up the rest from reference TRBV7-3 and TRBJ2-3 gives the full variable domain: GAGVSQTPSNKVTEKGKYVELRCDPISGHTALYWYRQSLGQGPEFLIYFQGTGAADDSGLPNDRFFAVRPEGSVSTLKIQRTERGDSAVYLCASSLGGPSTDTQYFGPGTRLTVL.

This chain links TRBV5-1 with TRBJ2-7; 7 bases match TRBD1. Germline lookup yields CDR1 SGHRS and CDR2 YFSETQ. The CDR3 is 15 amino acids. With V trimmed by 0 bases and J by 3 bases, 6 bases remained unmatched. The CDR3 DNA reads TGCGCCAGCAGCTTGGAAGTTAGGGACAGCTACGAGCAGTACTTC. Translated, it gives CASSLEVRDSYEQYF.